The 15 T cell receptor beta chains below were found in one sample sequenced in a study of low-dose radiotherapy and immunotherapy resistance in tumors. With TRAV- and TRBV-specific primers, first-strand cDNA was made, covering the alpha and beta chains. An approximately 19-cycle PCR with a constant-region primer and V-primer adapter amplified TCRs. TCRdb recomputed calls from the reads with MiXCR, one row per CDR3 protein. This sample has some 100,000 distinct CDR3 sequences, with less than 25% found just once. Specified time point: after trial treatment. Noted treatment: LDRT plus nivolumab, ipilimumab, low-dose cyclophosphamide and aspirin (RACIN trial). The sample here was PBMCs, taken after low-dose radiotherapy plus immunotherapy. These receptors were obtained from a male donor with prostate cancer.

J is TRBJ1-1 and V is TRBV6-6, with D maybe TRBD1 (5 bases). The CDR3 is 16 residues long. In germline, CDR1 is MNHNY, CDR2 SVGAGI (reference sequence). V gave up 1 base and J gave up 3 bases, with 15 bases separating them. The CDR3 nucleotides read TGTGCCAGCAGTTACTTCAACGCAGGGCCCTACACTGAAGCTTTCTTT. Its translation is CASSYFNAGPYTEAFF.

In regard to this clonotype: A read error likely explains this, since a far larger clone differs by one base. This chain links TRBV9 with TRBJ2-1, with D possibly called TRBD1 or TRBD2 (5 bases each). With 4 bases removed from V and 10 bases from J, the gap between germline ends came to 15 bases. Germline CDR1 is SGDLS and CDR2 is YYNGEE. This CDR3 has 13 residues. The DNA for the CDR3 is TGTGCCAGCAGCCCCGGGGCTAACCACGAGCAGTTCTTC. This translates into CASSPGANHEQFF.

Many counts were recorded for this clonotype. This rearrangement joins TRBV5-1 to TRBJ2-1; no reliable D call. The CDR3 contains 17 residues. Trimming cost V 3 bases and J 0 bases, with 16 bases left between them. The germline V gene has CDR1 SGHRS and CDR2 YFSETQ. The CDR3 region has the DNA TGCGCCAGCAGCTATATTTTGCAGGTTAGCTCCTACAATGAGCAGTTCTTC. It codes for CASSYILQVSSYNEQFF.

Concerning this clonotype itself: A far more abundant clone sits one base away, making this likely a read error. This chain joins TRBV18 and TRBJ2-1; TRBD1 is a possible D gene (5 bases). Germline lookup yields CDR1 KGHSH and CDR2 LQKENI. The germline V and J ends were trimmed by 3 bases and 9 bases, with 15 bases remaining between them. The CDR3 has 14 residues. The CDR3 region has the DNA TGTGCCAGCTCACCCGCCGGCAGGGCGTTTGAGCAGTTCTTC. The encoded protein is CASSPAGRAFEQFF.

The rearrangement links TRBV29-1 to TRBJ1-1; D might be TRBD1 (6 bases). V was pared by 6 bases and J by 7 bases, with 9 bases between. The CDR3 is 10 residues long. Germline assignment: CDR1 SQVTM and CDR2 ANQGSEA. The CDR3 reads CSVMDSEAFF. The DNA for the CDR3 is TGCAGCGTCATGGACAGTGAAGCTTTCTTT.

This clonotype occurred many times. J is TRBJ2-4 and V is TRBV11-2, with 9 nucleotides matching TRBD1. The CDR3 has 15 residues. J lost 6 bases, V lost 4 bases, and 7 bases had no gene match. Germline CDR1 reads SGHAT; CDR2 reads FQNNGV. The CDR3 bases are TGTGCCAGCAGCTCCATGCGGGGACAGGGAAACATTCAGTACTTC. Encoded protein: CASSSMRGQGNIQYF.

This clonotype was recorded at least ten times. The rearrangement links TRBV20-1 to TRBJ2-3; 8 bases are shared with TRBD2. After removal of 6 bases from V and 5 bases from J, the junction contained 7 bases not matched to a gene. The CDR3 consists of 13 residues. Germline V lookup: CDR1 DFQATT, CDR2 SNEGSKA (reference sequence). The CDR3 DNA is TGCAGTGCGATACTAGCGGTCAAAGATACGCAGTATTTT. This encodes CSAILAVKDTQYF.

This clonotype appeared many times. The genes are TRBV7-6 and TRBJ2-1; 11 bases fit TRBD1. V lost 4 bases, J lost 3 bases, and 8 bases stayed unmatched. CDR1 and CDR2 (germline): SGHVS, FNYEAQ. CDR3 length: 17 amino acids. The CDR3 nucleotides read TGTGCCAGCAGCTCCCCCGGGGACAGGGGGGACTACAATGAGCAGTTCTTC. Amino acid sequence: CASSSPGDRGDYNEQFF.

This clonotype was seen at least ten times. This chain links TRBV3-1 with TRBJ2-5; the D is unclear. The CDR3 has 11 residues. Trimming pared 3 bases from V and 3 bases from J, leaving 2 bases between. The germline V gene encodes CDR1 LGHDT and CDR2 YNNKEL (reference sequence). The CDR3 nucleotides are TGTGCCAGCAGCCAGGAAGAGACCCAGTACTTC. Its translation is CASSQEETQYF.

This sequence joins TRBV4-1 and TRBJ1-3; 9 nucleotides agree with TRBD1. This CDR3 is 16 amino acids long. Germline assignment: CDR1 MGHRA and CDR2 YSYEKL. V was pared by 4 bases and J by 2 bases, with 6 bases of the junction left unmatched. This CDR3 is CASSPSQGAAGNTIYF. Written as DNA, the CDR3 is TGCGCCAGCAGCCCGTCACAGGGGGCGGCTGGAAACACCATATATTTT.

To note about this clonotype: The DNA is omitted, as the CDR3 cannot be located on it reliably, and the CDR3 follows TCRdb's listing. The rearrangement links TRBV4-1 to TRBJ1-4; the listed D gene, TRBD1, was not tested against the DNA. The CDR3 comprises 18 residues, both ends counted. Germline V gene sequence: CDR1 MGHRA, CDR2 YSYEKL. CDR3 amino acids: CASSLSDVPPGREKLFFF.

The chain combines TRBV3-1 with TRBJ2-1, with 11 nucleotides matching TRBD2. The length of the CDR3 is 14 residues. The V gene's germline CDR1 is LGHDT and CDR2 YNNKEL (reference sequence). Unmatched junction bases numbered 1, after V lost 3 bases and J lost 6 bases. CDR3 nucleotide sequence: TGTGCCAGCAGCCATCTAGCGGGGGGCAATGAGCAGTTCTTC. Translating gives CASSHLAGGNEQFF.

This clonotype was found many times. The chain has TRBV4-2 and TRBJ2-1; D might be TRBD2 (5 bases). Trimming left V 1 base short and J 7 bases short, with 14 bases between. CDR3 length: 15 residues. Per germline, CDR1 LGHNA and CDR2 YNFKEQ. The chain's CDR3 is CASSQAPLRGNEQFF. The CDR3 region has the DNA TGTGCCAGCAGCCAAGCCCCTCTCCGAGGGAATGAGCAGTTCTTC.

This clonotype showed up many times. The chain combines TRBV10-3 with TRBJ2-1; 12 nucleotides agree with TRBD2. With V trimmed by 4 bases and J by 2 bases, 3 bases remained unmatched. CDR1 ENHRY and CDR2 SYGVKD come from the germline V gene. The CDR3 covers 16 residues. CDR3 protein: CAISGGLAGTYNEQFF. DNA of the CDR3: TGTGCCATCAGTGGGGGACTAGCGGGTACCTACAATGAGCAGTTCTTC.

V usage is TRBV11-2 and J usage is TRBJ2-7, with D possibly TRBD1 on 5 matching bases. The CDR3 contains 16 residues. Germline V gene sequence: CDR1 SGHAT, CDR2 FQNNGV. V gave up 2 bases and J gave up 3 bases, with 17 bases separating them. The CDR3 coding sequence is TGTGCCAGCAGCTTATTAGGGTCGTCAGGGTTCTACGAGCAGTACTTC. It specifies CASSLLGSSGFYEQYF. Complete variable domain (other parts from reference TRBV11-2 and TRBJ2-7): EAGVAQSPRYKIIEKRQSVAFWCNPISGHATLYWYQQILGQGPKLLIQFQNNGVVDDSQLPKDRFSAERLKGVDSTLKIQPAKLEDSAVYLCASSLLGSSGFYEQYFGPGTRLTVT.